This TCR beta chain was documented in a study of blood T cell repertoires in COVID-19. Study summary: Samples taken during acute and convalescent COVID-19 were collected in the United States, Italy and Spain. T cells, B-cell-depleted T cells, or PBMCs supplied cDNA or gDNA.

In the original analysis: Counts of nucleated cells, estimated from reference gene primer amplification, were obtained. Method: immunoSEQ multiplex PCR; TCRdb's copy keeps in-frame clones and lacks some. V and J calls and clone size are those listed in that table; D and trimming were worked out from the DNA. This sample has some 15,000 clones; 60% to 80% occur once, and the top ten carry around 13%. V lost 0 bases and J lost 3, with 12 bases in between. This CDR3 region has 16 residues. Germline V CDR1 and CDR2: MNHEY, SVGEGT. The chain links TRBV6-2 or TRBV6-3 to TRBJ2-1; maybe TRBD1 (6 bases). This TCR was recovered from a human donor in a cohort sampled during active COVID-19. What was sequenced was peripheral blood. CDR3 residues: CASSYSVGGGYNEQFF. CDR3 DNA: TGTGCCAGCAGTTACTCGGTAGGGGGTGGCTACAATGAGCAGTTCTTC.